The rows below give T cell receptor beta chains drawn from one sample of a study of CD8+CD57+ T cells in acquired aplastic anemia. TCRdb reprocessed the reads with MiXCR, giving one entry per CDR3 protein. The repertoire holds approximately 190,000 distinct CDR3 sequences, with nearly 50% as singletons. The sequencing input was sorted CD4+, CD8+, or CD8+CD57+ T cells (not recorded which) from PBMCs. These receptors originate from a human donor with aplastic anemia. The CDR3 runs from the conserved cysteine through the conserved F or W. D genes are given only for firm matches. The listing skips clone size in some rows; elsewhere it reads once, few, many or a size class.

clone_size d_call j_call v_call cdr3_nt cdr3_aa
many - TRBJ2-3 TRBV19 TGTGCCAGTAGACGGGAGTCCCCAGATACGCAGTATTTT CASRRESPDTQYF
many TRBD1 TRBJ2-1 TRBV29-1 TGCAGCGTTGATGACAGGGGGTATGAGCAGTTCTTC CSVDDRGYEQFF
many - TRBJ1-2 TRBV7-2 TGTGCCAGCAGCTTAGTGGCAGGGTTGGGTGGCTACACCTTC CASSLVAGLGGYTF
- - TRBJ2-2 TRBV24-1 TGTGCCACCAGTGATTTCCCCCCGGGCGGACGGGACACCGGGGAGCTGTTTTTT CATSDFPPGGRDTGELFF
many - TRBJ2-1 TRBV7-8 TGTGCCAGCAGTGGGGGGCAGGGGCTTTACAATGAGCAGTTCTTC CASSGGQGLYNEQFF
once - TRBJ2-5 TRBV24-1 TGTGCCACCAGTGATTCCAGGGGCCAAGAGACCCAGTACTTC CATSDSRGQETQYF
- TRBD1 TRBJ1-5 TRBV20-1 TGCAGTGCTGCTAGACAGGGGTTAAGTGGCAATCAGCCCCAGCATTTT CSAARQGLSGNQPQHF
- - TRBJ1-3 TRBV7-9 TGTGCCAGCAGCTTAGGCCTGGGGAACACCATATATTTT CASSLGLGNTIYF
- - TRBJ1-2 TRBV20-1 TGCAGGCCAGGGGAGGATGGCTACACCTTC CRPGEDGYTF
few - TRBJ1-1 TRBV24-1 TGTGCCACCAGTTTTCGACGTGAAGCTTTCTTT CATSFRREAFF
- - TRBJ2-2 TRBV7-3 TGTGCCAGCAGCTTGATGTCCGGCAACCCCACCGGGGAGCTGTTTTTT CASSLMSGNPTGELFF
once - TRBJ1-1 TRBV29-1 TGCAGCGTGCCCTATCCAAACACTGAAGCTTTCTTT CSVPYPNTEAFF
- TRBD2 TRBJ2-5 TRBV10-3 TGTGCCATCAGTGCGCGACTAGCGGGGGAGAAATCGAGGGAGACCCAGTACTTC CAISARLAGEKSRETQYF
- - TRBJ1-6 TRBV15 TGTGCCACCAGCCCCTCGCCCCGGCCGGATTCACCCCTCCACTTT CATSPSPRPDSPLHF
- - TRBJ1-1 TRBV10-3 TGTGCCATCAGTGAGTCGATGGCAGGGAACACTGAAGCTTTCTTT CAISESMAGNTEAFF
- - TRBJ1-3 TRBV7-8 TGTGCCAGCAGCTTAGTGTCGGGGGAGTTTGGAAACACCATATATTTT CASSLVSGEFGNTIYF
- - TRBJ2-3 TRBV15 TGTGCCAGCAGCAACCCGCGGTCGGGAGATACGCAGTATTTT CASSNPRSGDTQYF
many - TRBJ1-1 TRBV7-9 TGTGCCAGCAGCTCCGTTTGGGACGAGGAGAGTTCCACTGAAGCTTTCTTT CASSSVWDEESSTEAFF
many - TRBJ2-5 TRBV7-6 TGTGCCAGCAGCTTAGGCAGGGGCATGGGGGAGACCCAGTACTTC CASSLGRGMGETQYF
many - TRBJ1-2 TRBV19 TGTGCCAGTAGATTGGGGCAGGGTGGCTACACCTTC CASRLGQGGYTF
- TRBD2 TRBJ2-3 TRBV11-1 TGTGCCAGCAGGGTAGGACTAGGGACAGATACGCAGTATTTT CASRVGLGTDTQYF
- - TRBJ2-7 TRBV5-1 TGCGCCAGCAGCTTTAGCACGGGCGAGCAGTACTTC CASSFSTGEQYF
many - TRBJ1-3 TRBV12-3/TRBV12-4 TGTGCCAGCACCAACTCTGGAAACACCATATATTTT CASTNSGNTIYF
- TRBD1 TRBJ1-2 TRBV12-3/TRBV12-4 TGTGCCAGCAGTTTAGAAGGGGGCGCTGGCTACACCTTC CASSLEGGAGYTF
- - TRBJ2-2 TRBV9 TGTGCCAGCAGCGTAGGGACAAAGAACACCGGGGAGCTGTTTTTT CASSVGTKNTGELFF
- - TRBJ1-2 TRBV2 TGTGCCAGCGGTAAAGCCAACTATGGCTACACCTTC CASGKANYGYTF
- TRBD1 TRBJ1-5 TRBV7-2 TGTGCCACCCCGGACAGGGGCCGAGCATTT CATPDRGRAF
few - TRBJ1-1 TRBV6-5 TGTGCCAGCAGTTACTCGAGAGGGGGAACTGAAGCTTTCTTT CASSYSRGGTEAFF
- TRBD1 TRBJ2-2 TRBV12-3/TRBV12-4 TGTGCCAGCAGTGACCGACAGGGGGACACCGGGGAGCTGTTTTTT CASSDRQGDTGELFF
- - TRBJ2-5 TRBV20-1 TGCAGTGCTAGGGACGGAAAGGGCATCCAAGAGACCCAGTACTTC CSARDGKGIQETQYF
- - TRBJ2-7 TRBV19 TGTGCCAGTAGCCAAGACAAGTCGGCCGAGCAGTACTTC CASSQDKSAEQYF
- - TRBJ2-3 TRBV11-2 TGTGCCAGCAGCTCAAAGGGTCCAGTATCCACAGATACGCAGTATTTT CASSSKGPVSTDTQYF
- TRBD1 TRBJ1-5 TRBV10-2 TGCGCCAGCAGTGAGTCCAGACAGGGGGCGGCTCAGCCCCAGCATTTT CASSESRQGAAQPQHF
many TRBD1 TRBJ2-7 TRBV6-5 TGTGCCAGCAGTTTGACAGGGACCTACGAGCAGTACTTC CASSLTGTYEQYF
many - TRBJ1-2 TRBV5-4 TGTGCCAGCAGCGGGGGATCGACAACTATAGGCTATGGCTACACCTTC CASSGGSTTIGYGYTF
many TRBD1 TRBJ1-2 TRBV24-1 TGTGCCACCAGTGACCCCGTTGTGGGACAGGGATTCTATGGCTACACCTTC CATSDPVVGQGFYGYTF
many TRBD2 TRBJ2-1 TRBV10-3 TGTGCCATGTCAGACCTTCCCGGGACTAGCGGCTACAATGAGCAGTTCTTC CAMSDLPGTSGYNEQFF
- - TRBJ1-1 TRBV10-2 TGCGCCAGCAGCAACTCATTCGCCGGGACAATTGGCACTGAAGCTTTCTTT CASSNSFAGTIGTEAFF
- TRBD2 TRBJ2-7 TRBV29-1 TGCAGCGTTCCTCACCTAGCGGGAGGGCCCTACGAGCAGTACTTC CSVPHLAGGPYEQYF
- - TRBJ1-4 TRBV20-1 TGCAGTGCTAGCGGGCCAAGGGTTCGGGAAAAACTGTTTTTT CSASGPRVREKLFF
- - TRBJ1-6 TRBV9 TGTGCCAGCAGCCCAGAAGACAGCGGTTCACCCCTCCACTTT CASSPEDSGSPLHF
- - TRBJ2-5 TRBV6-2/TRBV6-3 TGTGCCAGCAGTTACTCGGGGGTTCTAGAGACCCAGTACTTC CASSYSGVLETQYF
many TRBD2 TRBJ2-5 TRBV6-5 TGTGCCAGCAGTTACGCGGGAGAGGTAAAGACCCAGTACTTC CASSYAGEVKTQYF
many - TRBJ1-6 TRBV20-1 TGCAGTGCTAGAGATTCCATAGGCGGGAGGGATTCACCCCTCCACTTT CSARDSIGGRDSPLHF
many - TRBJ1-2 TRBV5-4 TGTGCCAGCAGCCTAGACAGTCACGGCTACACCTTC CASSLDSHGYTF
- TRBD2 TRBJ2-5 TRBV20-1 TGCAGTGCTAGACAAGGGCTACTAGCGGGAGTATCCGAGACCCAGTACTTC CSARQGLLAGVSETQYF
- - TRBJ1-1 TRBV10-3 TGTGCCATCAGCTCGACCCTTTCGAACACTGAAGCTTTCTTT CAISSTLSNTEAFF
few - TRBJ1-5 TRBV19 TGTGCCAGTAGTAATGAGTACGGGACCGGCGGACAGCCCCAGCATTTT CASSNEYGTGGQPQHF